This TCR beta chain emerged from a study of shared clonotypes between healthy human individuals. Study background: Researchers drew samples from a couple of women and a few men aged 18 to 49. Study-wide findings and caveats: In contrast to clonotypes shared by all four donors, non-shared clonotypes had lower generation probabilities. Enrolling few donors narrowed the genetic and exposure-history diversity that was represented.

Method: immunoSEQ multiplex PCR; TCRdb's copy keeps in-frame clones and lacks some. Of about 2.4 million clones listed, roughly 92% are singletons. Points on this clone: Its antigen is as yet unknown.

The CDR3 spans 13 residues. V was clipped by 5 bases and J by 8 bases, with 14 bases between them. CDR1 SGDLS and CDR2 YYNGEE come from the germline V gene. The sequencing input was naive CD4+ T cells sorted from blood. Regarding subset: CD45RA+ positively selected. The origin of this receptor is a man between 18 and 35 years old in good health. The chain employs TRBV9 and TRBJ2-1; the D is unclear. CDR3: CASRRQSSDEQFF. Here the CDR3 DNA reads TGTGCCAGCAGACGTCAGAGCTCAGATGAGCAGTTCTTC. Based on the CDR3 plus reference TRBV9 and TRBJ2-1, the full variable domain is DSGVTQTPKHLITATGQRVTLRCSPRSGDLSVYWYQQSLDQGLQFLIQYYNGEERAKGNILERFSAQQFPDLHSELNLSSLELGDSALYFCASRRQSSDEQFFGPGTRLTVL.